One sample yielded the 7 T cell receptor beta chains listed below, sequenced in a study of blood T cell repertoires in COVID-19. Clones were sequenced by immunoSEQ multiplex PCR, and TCRdb holds only the in-frame ones, with some missing. The sample lists about 220,000 clones; roughly nine tenths were seen once. Sequencing used PBMCs or T cells enriched from blood (not recorded which). Source of these receptors: a woman aged 25-40 years who had recovered from COVID-19.

The table lists this clone with a count of one. The chain links TRBV18 to TRBJ2-5, with D tentatively TRBD1 (6 bases). Germline CDR1 and CDR2: KGHSH and LQKENI. V lost 5 bases and J 3 bases, leaving 13 bases between the germline ends. CDR3 length: 14 residues. CDR3 sequence (DNA): TGTGCCAGCTCAGCAAGCGCAGGGGAAGAGACCCAGTACTTC. Protein product: CASSASAGEETQYF.

The chain combines TRBV9 with TRBJ2-1; 8 bases fit TRBD1. CDR1 and CDR2 from the germline V gene are SGDLS and YYNGEE. Trimming took 4 bases from V and 8 from J; bases not matched to a gene: 8. The CDR3 has 14 residues. The CDR3 DNA follows: TGTGCCAGCAGCTTCTGGACAGGGACAGATGAGCAGTTCTTC. This sequence encodes CASSFWTGTDEQFF.

The genes are TRBV19 and TRBJ1-5, with D possibly being TRBD1 (5 bases). Germline V gene sequence: CDR1 LNHDA, CDR2 SQIVND (reference sequence). Trimming removed 7 bases from V and 1 base from J, with 14 bases in between. CDR3 size: 15 residues. CDR3 nucleotide sequence: TGTGCCAGTAAATCGGGGGATTGGAGCAATCAGCCCCAGCATTTT. It is translated as CASKSGDWSNQPQHF.

The chain carries TRBV4-1 and TRBJ1-3, with D possibly matching TRBD1 (5 bases). Deletions cut 3 bases from V and 0 bases from J, with 9 bases between. The germline CDR1 and CDR2 sequences are MGHRA and YSYEKL. The CDR3 contains 15 residues. The CDR3 DNA sequence: TGCGCCAGCAGCCAGTCGACAGTCTCTGGAAACACCATATATTTT. This translates into CASSQSTVSGNTIYF.

This chain uses TRBV11-2 with TRBJ2-2, with D maybe TRBD1 (5 bases). V gave up 7 bases and J gave up 4 bases, with 10 bases separating them. Germline assignment: CDR1 SGHAT and CDR2 FQNNGV. This CDR3 comprises 13 residues. CDR3 protein: CASTRVGTGELFF. CDR3 nucleotide sequence: TGTGCCAGCACCAGGGTGGGCACCGGGGAGCTGTTTTTT.

About this clone itself: Other DNA variants within this sample encode the same CDR3. The rearrangement links TRBV4-3 to TRBJ2-7; D might be TRBD1 (6 bases). The CDR3 totals 13 residues. Trimming shortened V by 4 bases and J by 2 bases, and 9 bases separated the two germline ends. Germline V CDR1 and CDR2: LGHNA, YSLEER. The chain's CDR3 is CASSRDTTYEQYF. The CDR3 nucleotides are TGCGCCAGCAGCCGGGACACAACCTACGAGCAGTACTTC.

This CDR3 reads CSVVPRGGDRNTIYF. CDR3 nucleotides: TGCAGCGTTGTCCCCAGAGGAGGAGATCGGAACACCATATATTTT. V gene TRBV29-1 combines with J gene TRBJ1-3; D gene unclear. Looked up from germline, CDR1 is SQVTM and CDR2 is ANQGSEA. Trimming shortened V by 4 bases and J by 7 bases, and 20 bases separated the two germline ends. The CDR3 runs 15 residues.